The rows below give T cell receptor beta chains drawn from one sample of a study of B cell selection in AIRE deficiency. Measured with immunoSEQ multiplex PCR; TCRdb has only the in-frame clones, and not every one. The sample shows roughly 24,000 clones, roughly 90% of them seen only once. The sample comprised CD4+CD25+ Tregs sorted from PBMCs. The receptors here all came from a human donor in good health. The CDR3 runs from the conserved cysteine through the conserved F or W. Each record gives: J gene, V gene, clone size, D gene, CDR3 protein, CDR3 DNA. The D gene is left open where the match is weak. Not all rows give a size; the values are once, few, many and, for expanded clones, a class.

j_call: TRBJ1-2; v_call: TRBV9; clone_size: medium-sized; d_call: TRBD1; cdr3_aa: CASSTRDRENGYTF; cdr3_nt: TGTGCCAGCAGCACGAGGGACAGGGAGAACGGCTACACCTTC
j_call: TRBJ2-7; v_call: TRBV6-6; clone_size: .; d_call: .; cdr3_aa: CASSYLASYEQYF; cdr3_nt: TGTGCCAGCAGTTACCTAGCGTCCTACGAGCAGTACTTC
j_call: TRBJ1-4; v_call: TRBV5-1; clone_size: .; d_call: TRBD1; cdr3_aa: CASSLGQGSEKLFF; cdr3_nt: TGCGCCAGCAGCTTGGGACAGGGAAGTGAAAAACTGTTTTTT
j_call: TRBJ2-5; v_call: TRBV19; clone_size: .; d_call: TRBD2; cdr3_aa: CASSIVTGGGQETQYF; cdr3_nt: TGTGCCAGTAGTATAGTGACGGGCGGGGGACAAGAGACCCAGTACTTC
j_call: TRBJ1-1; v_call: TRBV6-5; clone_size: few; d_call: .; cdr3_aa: CASGGSTEAFF; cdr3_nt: TGTGCCAGCGGGGGAAGCACTGAAGCTTTCTTT
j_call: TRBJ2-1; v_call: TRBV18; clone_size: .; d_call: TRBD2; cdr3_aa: CASAPSAGSYNEQFF; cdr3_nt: TGTGCCAGCGCCCCTTCAGCGGGATCTTACAATGAGCAGTTCTTC
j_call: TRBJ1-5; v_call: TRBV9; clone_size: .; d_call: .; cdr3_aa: CASSVGFGGHRDQPQHF; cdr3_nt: TGTGCCAGCAGCGTAGGGTTTGGCGGCCACAGAGATCAGCCCCAGCATTTT
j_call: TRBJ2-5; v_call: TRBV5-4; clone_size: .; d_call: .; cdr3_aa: CASSSGWGAQETQYF; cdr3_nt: TGTGCCAGCAGTTCGGGTTGGGGGGCGCAAGAGACCCAGTACTTC
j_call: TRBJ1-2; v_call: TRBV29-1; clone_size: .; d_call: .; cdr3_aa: CSVGLTVNHGYTF; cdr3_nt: TGCAGCGTGGGGCTGACAGTGAACCATGGCTACACCTTC
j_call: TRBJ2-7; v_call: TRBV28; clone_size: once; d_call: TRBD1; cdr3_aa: CASSGTGVRSYEQYF; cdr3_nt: TGTGCCAGCAGTGGCACAGGGGTTCGCTCCTACGAGCAGTACTTC
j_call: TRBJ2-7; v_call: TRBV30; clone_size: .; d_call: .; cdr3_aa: CACRPSYEQYF; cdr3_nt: TGTGCCTGCCGGCCCTCCTACGAGCAGTACTTC
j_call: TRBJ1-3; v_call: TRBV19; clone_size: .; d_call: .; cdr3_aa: CAGGESSGNTIYF; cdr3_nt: TGTGCCGGGGGAGAGAGCTCTGGAAACACCATATATTTT
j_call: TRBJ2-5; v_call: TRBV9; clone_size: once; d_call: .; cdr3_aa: CASSTDPGRETQYF; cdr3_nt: TGTGCCAGCAGCACAGACCCGGGACGGGAGACCCAGTACTTC
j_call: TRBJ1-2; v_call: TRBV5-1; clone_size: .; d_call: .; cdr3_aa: CASSPGIGTYGYTF; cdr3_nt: TGCGCCAGCAGCCCGGGTATCGGAACCTATGGCTACACCTTC
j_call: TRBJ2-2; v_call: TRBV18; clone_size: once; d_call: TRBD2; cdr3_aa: CASSPREGLSGTGELFF; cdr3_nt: TGTGCCAGCTCACCACGGGAGGGGCTCTCTGGCACCGGGGAGCTGTTTTTT
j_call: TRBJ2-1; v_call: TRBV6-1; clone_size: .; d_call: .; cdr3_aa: CASSRSDEQFF; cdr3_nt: TGTGCCAGCTCCCGGTCGGATGAGCAGTTCTTC
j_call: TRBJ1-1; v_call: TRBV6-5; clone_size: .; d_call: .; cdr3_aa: CASSYFRRGAEAFF; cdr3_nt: TGTGCCAGCAGTTATTTCCGCAGGGGCGCTGAAGCTTTCTTT
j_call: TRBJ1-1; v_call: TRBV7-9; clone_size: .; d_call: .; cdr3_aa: CASSPKFGLGGTEAFF; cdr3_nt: TGTGCCAGCAGCCCCAAATTCGGGTTGGGGGGCACTGAAGCTTTCTTT
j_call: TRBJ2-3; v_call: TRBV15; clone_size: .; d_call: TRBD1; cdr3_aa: CATSRNKRKTGFDTQYF; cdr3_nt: TGTGCCACCAGCAGAAATAAAAGAAAGACAGGGTTTGATACGCAGTATTTT
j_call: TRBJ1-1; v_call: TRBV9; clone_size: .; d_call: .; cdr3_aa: CASSVTDMNTEAFF; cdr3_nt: TGTGCCAGCAGCGTGACAGACATGAACACTGAAGCTTTCTTT
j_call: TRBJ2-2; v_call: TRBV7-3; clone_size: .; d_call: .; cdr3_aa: CASSSYTGELFF; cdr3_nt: TGTGCCAGCAGCTCCTACACCGGGGAGCTGTTTTTT
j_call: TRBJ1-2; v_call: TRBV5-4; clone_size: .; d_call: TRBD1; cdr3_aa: CASSLAGQGQSYGYTF; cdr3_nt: TGTGCCAGCAGCTTGGCCGGACAGGGGCAGAGCTATGGCTACACCTTC
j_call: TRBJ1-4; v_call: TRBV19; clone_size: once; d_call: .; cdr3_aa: CASQRQTGDFEKLFF; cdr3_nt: TGTGCCTCTCAGAGGCAAACGGGAGATTTTGAAAAACTGTTTTTT
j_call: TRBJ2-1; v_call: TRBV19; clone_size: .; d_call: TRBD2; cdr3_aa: CASSRGLAGGYNEQFF; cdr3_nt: TGTGCCAGTAGTAGGGGACTAGCGGGGGGCTACAATGAGCAGTTCTTC
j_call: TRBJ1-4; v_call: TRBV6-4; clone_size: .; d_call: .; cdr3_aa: CASSDQKAGMVRLFF; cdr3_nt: TGTGCCAGCAGTGACCAAAAGGCAGGGATGGTTAGACTGTTTTTT
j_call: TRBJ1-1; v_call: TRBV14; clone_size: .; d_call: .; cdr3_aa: CASSQDPRLEAFF; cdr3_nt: TGTGCCAGCAGCCAAGATCCCAGGTTGGAAGCTTTCTTT
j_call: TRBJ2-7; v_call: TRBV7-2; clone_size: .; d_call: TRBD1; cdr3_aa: CASSPDRGFYEQYF; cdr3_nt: TGTGCCAGCAGCCCAGACAGGGGATTCTACGAGCAGTACTTC
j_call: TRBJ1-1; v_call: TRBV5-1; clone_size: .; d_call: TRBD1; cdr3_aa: CASSLEGGAGGPDEAFF; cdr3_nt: TGCGCCAGCAGCTTGGAGGGGGGAGCAGGGGGCCCCGACGAAGCTTTCTTT
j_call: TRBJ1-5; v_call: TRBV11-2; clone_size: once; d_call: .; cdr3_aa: CASSWGWGEPQHF; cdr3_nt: TGTGCCAGCAGCTGGGGCTGGGGGGAGCCCCAGCATTTT
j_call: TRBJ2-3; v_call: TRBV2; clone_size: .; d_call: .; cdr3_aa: CASSEGVDTQYF; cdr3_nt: TGTGCCAGCAGTGAAGGGGTAGATACGCAGTATTTT
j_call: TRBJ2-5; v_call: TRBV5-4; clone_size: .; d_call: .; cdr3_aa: CASSLNRESQETQYF; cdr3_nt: TGTGCCAGCAGCTTGAACCGGGAGAGCCAAGAGACCCAGTACTTC
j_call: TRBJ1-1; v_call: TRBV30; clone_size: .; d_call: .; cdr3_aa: CAWSASRGEAFF; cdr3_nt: TGTGCCTGGAGTGCCAGCCGGGGGGAAGCTTTCTTT
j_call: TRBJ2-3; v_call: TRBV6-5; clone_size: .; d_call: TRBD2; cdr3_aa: CASSYSSGGTDTQYF; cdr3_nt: TGTGCCAGCAGTTACTCTAGCGGGGGCACAGATACGCAGTATTTT
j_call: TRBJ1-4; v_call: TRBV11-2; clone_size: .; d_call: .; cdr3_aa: CASSHNEKLFF; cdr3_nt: TGTGCCAGCAGCCATAATGAAAAACTGTTTTTT
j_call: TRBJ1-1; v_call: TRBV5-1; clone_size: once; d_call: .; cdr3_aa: CASSQRQKNTEAFF; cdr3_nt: TGCGCCAGCAGCCAAAGACAGAAGAACACTGAAGCTTTCTTT
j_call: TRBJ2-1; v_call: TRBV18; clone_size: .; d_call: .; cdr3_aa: CASSPSRGSNEQFF; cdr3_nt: TGTGCCAGCTCACCAAGTCGGGGGAGCAATGAGCAGTTCTTC
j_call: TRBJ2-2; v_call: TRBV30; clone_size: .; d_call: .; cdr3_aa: CASPRVTGELFF; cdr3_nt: TGTGCCAGCCCAAGGGTGACCGGGGAGCTGTTTTTT
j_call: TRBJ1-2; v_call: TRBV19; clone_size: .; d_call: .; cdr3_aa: CASRYGAGDYGYTF; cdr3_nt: TGTGCCAGTAGATACGGGGCAGGAGACTATGGCTACACCTTC
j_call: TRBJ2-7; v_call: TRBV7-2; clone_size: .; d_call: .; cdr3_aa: CASSPGWYYEQYF; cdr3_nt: TGTGCCAGCAGCCCGGGATGGTACTACGAGCAGTACTTC
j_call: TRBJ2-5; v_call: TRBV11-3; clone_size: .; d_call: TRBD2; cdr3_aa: CASSTGLAETQYF; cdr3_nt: TGTGCCAGCAGCACGGGACTAGCGGAGACCCAGTACTTC
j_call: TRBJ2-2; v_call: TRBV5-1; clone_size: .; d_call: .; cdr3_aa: CASNPREDTGELFF; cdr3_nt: TGCGCCAGCAATCCCAGGGAGGACACCGGGGAGCTGTTTTTT
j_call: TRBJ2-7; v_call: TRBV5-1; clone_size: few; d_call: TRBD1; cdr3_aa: CASSLRPGRGLGYEQYF; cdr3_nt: TGCGCCAGCAGCCTCCGCCCGGGCAGGGGGCTGGGGTACGAGCAGTACTTC
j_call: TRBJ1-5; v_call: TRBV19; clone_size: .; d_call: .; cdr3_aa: CASSIVAHQPQHF; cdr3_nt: TGTGCCAGTAGTATAGTGGCTCATCAGCCCCAGCATTTT
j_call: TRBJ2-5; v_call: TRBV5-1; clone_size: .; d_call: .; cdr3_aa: CASSLFPGETQYF; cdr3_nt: TGCGCCAGCAGCCTCTTTCCCGGGGAGACCCAGTACTTC
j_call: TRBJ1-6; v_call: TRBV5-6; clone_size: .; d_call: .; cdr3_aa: CASSLLLSPLHF; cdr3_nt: TGTGCCAGCAGCTTGCTCCTTTCACCCCTCCACTTT
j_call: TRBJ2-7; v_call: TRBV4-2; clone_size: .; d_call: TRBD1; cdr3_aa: CASSPAGTGTYEQYF; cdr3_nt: TGTGCCAGCAGCCCGGCCGGGACAGGAACCTACGAGCAGTACTTC
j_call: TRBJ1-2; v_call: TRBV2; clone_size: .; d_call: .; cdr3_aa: CATTGRINYGYTF; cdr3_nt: TGTGCCACTACGGGACGGATTAACTATGGCTACACCTTC
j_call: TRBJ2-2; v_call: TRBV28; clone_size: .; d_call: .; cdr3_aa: CASSSTGPTSGELFF; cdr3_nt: TGTGCCAGCAGTTCCACCGGGCCAACGAGCGGGGAGCTGTTTTTT
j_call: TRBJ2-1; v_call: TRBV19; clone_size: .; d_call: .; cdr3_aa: CASSISLGSSYNEQFF; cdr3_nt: TGTGCCAGTAGTATAAGTTTAGGGAGCTCCTACAATGAGCAGTTCTTC